Listed here are 7 T cell receptor beta chains from one sample, sequenced in a study of T cell responses to AZD1222 COVID-19 vaccine (dated by TCRdb to about 2021). Library prep was done by the immunoSEQ multiplex PCR assay. TCRdb provides this immuneACCESS table in a form limited to in-frame rearrangements. Some clones are lacking; in checked studies, under half of them reflect an unresolved V gene, and why the rest are absent is not known. The sample records 110,000 to 150,000 clones, 90% of which are singletons. 3.4% of the sample is in the top ten clones. The sample's time point, from its label and the paper: baseline before first vaccination. The sample consisted of peripheral blood, taken on day 0 of AZD1222 vaccination. Every receptor here comes from an adult in good health.

CDR3 sequence (DNA): TGTGCCAGCAGCCAGACCCACCTTGAAGACACTGAAGCTTTCTTT. It encodes CASSQTHLEDTEAFF. The chain employs TRBV4-2 and TRBJ1-1, with D uncertain. The CDR3 has 15 residues. Germline V gene lookup returns CDR1 LGHNA and CDR2 YNFKEQ. V was cut by 3 bases and J by 3 bases, with 14 bases left in between.

The chain joins TRBV5-1 to TRBJ1-1; D is possibly TRBD1 (6 bases). V was pared by 1 base and J by 3 bases, with 10 bases between. Germline V gene lookup returns CDR1 SGHRS and CDR2 YFSETQ. This CDR3 has 14 residues. CDR3 amino acids: CASSLNRADTEAFF. The CDR3, as DNA: TGCGCCAGCAGCTTGAACAGGGCGGACACTGAAGCTTTCTTT.

A few counts support this clone. The CDR3 loop is CASSGKGRWGLADYNEQFF. The DNA for the CDR3 is TGTGCCAGCAGCGGAAAAGGAAGGTGGGGACTAGCGGACTACAATGAGCAGTTCTTC. This chain connects TRBV11-3 to TRBJ2-1; 11 positions agree with TRBD2. This CDR3 has 19 residues. CDR1 SGHNT and CDR2 YENEEA come from the germline V gene. Unmatched junction bases numbered 15, after V lost 5 bases and J lost 3 bases.

The chain carries TRBV14 and TRBJ2-3; unclear D gene. Trimming removed 4 bases at V and 0 bases at J, with 11 bases between. Germline CDR1 reads SGHDN; CDR2 reads FVKESK. This CDR3 is 15 amino acids long. In DNA form, the CDR3 reads TGTGCCAGCAGCCCCCACTACGCTAGCACAGATACGCAGTATTTT. Protein: CASSPHYASTDTQYF. The full variable domain, its missing parts supplied by reference TRBV14 and TRBJ2-3, is EAGVTQFPSHSVIEKGQTVTLRCDPISGHDNLYWYRRVMGKEIKFLLHFVKESKQDESGMPNNRFLAERTGGTYSTLKVQPAELEDSGVYFCASSPHYASTDTQYFGPGTRLTVL.

V and J are TRBV19 and TRBJ2-1; possibly TRBD2 for D (5 bases). The germline gives CDR1 LNHDA, CDR2 SQIVND (reference sequence). This CDR3 is built from 16 residues. V gave up 3 bases and J gave up 1 base, with 13 bases separating them. The CDR3 DNA reads as TGTGCCAGTAGTATGTGGACTCCTAGTTCCTACAATGAGCAGTTCTTC. Protein: CASSMWTPSSYNEQFF.

The chain carries TRBV7-2 and TRBJ1-5, with no clear D. The CDR3 spans 12 residues. Trimming pared 4 bases from V and 10 bases from J, leaving 11 bases between. Germline CDR1 is SGHTA and CDR2 is FQGNSA. The DNA for the CDR3 is TGTGCCAGCAGCTCACCGGGGAGACCCCAGCATTTT. Translated: CASSSPGRPQHF.

The chain employs TRBV6-1 and TRBJ1-1, with D possibly being TRBD1 (5 bases). Trimming removed 5 bases from V and 2 bases from J, with 9 bases in between. From germline, CDR1 is MNHNS and CDR2 SASEGT. The CDR3 length is 13 residues. The CDR3 reads CASSPQENTEAFF. CDR3 sequence (DNA): TGTGCCAGCAGTCCACAGGAAAACACTGAAGCTTTCTTT.